Listed here is a single T cell receptor (beta chain). Its antigen is unknown. This specimen belongs to a study of radiotherapy plus CTLA-4 blockade in lung cancer. CDR1 and CDR2 from the germline V gene are SGHRS and YFSETQ. J lost 8 bases, V lost 4 bases, and 9 bases had no gene match. This CDR3 is built from 15 residues. General study points: The best predictor of response was reported to be early blood T cell clone dynamics, with interferon-beta. After radiotherapy and ipilimumab, tumor-derived clones expanded in peripheral blood.

CTLA-4 blockade with ipilimumab, together with focal radiation, was given to patients with chemo-refractory metastatic non-small-cell lung cancer. TCRdb keeps only in-frame clones here, not all; method: immunoSEQ multiplex PCR. The repertoire has tens of thousands of clones, 85% of them found once; the top ten carry around a quarter. The sequenced sample was peripheral blood, obtained from a patient treated with radiotherapy plus ipilimumab. The sequence was obtained from a human donor with non-small cell lung cancer whose response to radiotherapy plus ipilimumab could not be evaluated. The V call is TRBV5-1, the J call TRBJ2-2; 9 nucleotides match TRBD1. CDR3 amino acids: CASSPGTGISGELFF. The CDR3, as DNA: TGCGCCAGCAGCCCCGGGACAGGGATCTCGGGGGAGCTGTTTTTT.